This TCR beta chain was retrieved from a study of cytomegalovirus exposure and HLA in healthy donors. Study-wide results and caveats: A classifier reportedly called cytomegalovirus status with high sensitivity and specificity.

60 Vbeta and 13 Jbeta primers were used in PCR. The assay was immunoSEQ multiplex PCR, and TCRdb's table has in-frame clones only and misses some. In the table there are roughly 61,000 clones, around 82% of which are singletons. As for this clone: Its target is unknown.

Germline V gene lookup returns CDR1 SGHTA and CDR2 FQGNSA. The CDR3 has 13 amino acids. V lost 5 bases, J lost 0 bases, and 5 bases lay in between. The chain has TRBV7-2 and TRBJ1-5, with D hard to call. The sequenced material came from PBMCs. The receptor was isolated from a male donor in good health and CMV-seronegative. The CDR3 loop reads CASSPNSNQPQHF. The CDR3 region has the DNA TGTGCCAGCAGCCCCAATAGCAATCAGCCCCAGCATTTT.